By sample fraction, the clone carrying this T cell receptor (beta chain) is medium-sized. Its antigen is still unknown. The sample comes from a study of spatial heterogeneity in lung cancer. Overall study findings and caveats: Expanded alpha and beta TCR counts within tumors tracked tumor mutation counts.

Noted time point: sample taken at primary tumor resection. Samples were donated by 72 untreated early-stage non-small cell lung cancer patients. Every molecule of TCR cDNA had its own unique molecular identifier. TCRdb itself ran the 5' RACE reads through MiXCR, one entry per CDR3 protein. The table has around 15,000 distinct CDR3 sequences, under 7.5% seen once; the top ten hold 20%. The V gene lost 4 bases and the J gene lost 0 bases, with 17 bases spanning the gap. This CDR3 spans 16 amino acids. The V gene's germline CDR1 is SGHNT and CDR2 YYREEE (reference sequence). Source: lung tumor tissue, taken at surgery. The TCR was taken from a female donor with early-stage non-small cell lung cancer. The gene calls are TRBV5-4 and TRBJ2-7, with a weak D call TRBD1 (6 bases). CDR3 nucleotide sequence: TGTGCCAGCAGCACTCGGACAGTCTCGAGCTCCTACGAGCAGTACTTC. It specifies CASSTRTVSSSYEQYF.